These T cell receptor beta chains were read from a single sample in a study of T cell repertoires in cytomegalovirus infection. TCRdb itself ran the reads through MiXCR, one entry per CDR3 protein. This sample has about 680,000 distinct CDR3 sequences, with less than 25% found just once. Sequenced material: CD8+ T cells from PBMCs. These receptors all come from a human donor in good health (CMV status not recorded). Some clones in this sample may be carry-over from other donors' samples. Each CDR3 is given with its conserved first and last residue. A D gene is named only where the DNA matches it firmly. Clone size is given for some rows only: seen once, a few or many times, or a class if the clone is expanded.

v_call	j_call	clone_size	d_call	cdr3_nt	cdr3_aa
TRBV7-9	TRBJ2-7	many	NA	TGTGCCAGCAGCCCACGGGACAACAACGGCGAGCAGTACTTC	CASSPRDNNGEQYF
TRBV7-9	TRBJ2-3	many	NA	TGTGCCAGCAGCCTAACCGGGAACACAGATACGCAGTATTTT	CASSLTGNTDTQYF
TRBV7-8	TRBJ2-3	many	NA	TGTGCCAGCAGCTTAGGGATGGGCACAGATACGCAGTATTTT	CASSLGMGTDTQYF
TRBV4-1	TRBJ1-1	NA	NA	TGCGCCAGCAGCCAAGGAATGCTAAAGGACACTGAAGCTTTCTTT	CASSQGMLKDTEAFF
TRBV2	TRBJ2-3	once	NA	TGTGCCAGAGAAGGGCCAGACGTCGGGGATACGCAGTATTTT	CAREGPDVGDTQYF
TRBV20-1	TRBJ1-2	NA	NA	TGCAGTGCAGCCAGGAGGGACTATGGCTACACCTTC	CSAARRDYGYTF
TRBV19	TRBJ2-6	once	NA	TGTGCCAGTAGTGACGGATCCTCTGGGGCCAACGTCCTGACTTTC	CASSDGSSGANVLTF
TRBV12-3/TRBV12-4	TRBJ2-7	many	NA	TGTGCCAGCAGTCCTAGGACGGGCTACGAGCAGTACTTC	CASSPRTGYEQYF
TRBV5-5	TRBJ2-3	NA	NA	TGTGCCAGCACCCCCATTGGGGATACGCAGTATTTT	CASTPIGDTQYF
TRBV28	TRBJ1-1	many	TRBD1	TGTGCCAGCAGTTTGCCCCGACAGGGTACGGAAGCTTTCTTT	CASSLPRQGTEAFF
TRBV20-1	TRBJ2-7	few	TRBD1	TGCAGTGCTAGAGGTGGGACAGACGAGAACTACGAGCAGTACTTC	CSARGGTDENYEQYF
TRBV27	TRBJ2-1	many	NA	TGTGCCAGCAGTACATACAATGAGCAGTTCTTC	CASSTYNEQFF
TRBV7-9	TRBJ2-7	NA	NA	TGTGCCAGCAGCTCCGAACAGGCTGAGCAGTACTTC	CASSSEQAEQYF
TRBV7-3	TRBJ2-1	once	NA	TGTGCCAGCAGCTTGAAGGGGCCCACCTACAAAGAGCAGTTCTTC	CASSLKGPTYKEQFF
TRBV9	TRBJ1-6	few	NA	TGTGCCAGCAGCTCGACCGGGACGGACAATTCACCCCTCCACTTT	CASSSTGTDNSPLHF
TRBV7-9	TRBJ1-1	many	NA	TGTGCCAGCAGCCCCCAACAGGGAGTGGGCACTGAAGCTTTCTTT	CASSPQQGVGTEAFF
TRBV12-5	TRBJ1-4	NA	NA	TGTGCTAGTGGTTTGCCCTGGAAACTGTTTTTT	CASGLPWKLFF
TRBV7-2	TRBJ2-2	many	NA	TGTGCCAGCTCCTCAAGAGGGGAGCTGTTTTTT	CASSSRGELFF
TRBV7-2	TRBJ2-5	few	TRBD2	TGTGCCAGCAGCTTAGGCGCTAGCGGGTGGGAGACCCAGTACTTC	CASSLGASGWETQYF
TRBV6-2/TRBV6-3	TRBJ2-4	few	NA	TGTGCCAGCCAGGACAGCCTGGACCGGATCGCACCTAAAAGGGACATTCAGTACTTC	CASQDSLDRIAPKRDIQYF
TRBV7-9	TRBJ1-1	NA	NA	TGTGCCAGCAGCTCCACCAGGGGCCGGGGGGCTGAAGCTTTCTTT	CASSSTRGRGAEAFF
TRBV7-9	TRBJ1-4	many	NA	TGTGCCAGCAGCTTAGCCAGACGACAGGCCCCTAATGAAAAACTGTTTTTT	CASSLARRQAPNEKLFF
TRBV28	TRBJ2-2	NA	TRBD1	TGTGCCAGCAGTTTGACTGACAGGGTCGACACCGGGGAGCTGTTTTTT	CASSLTDRVDTGELFF
TRBV7-2	TRBJ2-1	many	TRBD2	TGTGCCAGCAGCCCCGCGGTTAGCGGGGGCTCCTACAATGAGCAGTTCTTC	CASSPAVSGGSYNEQFF
TRBV20-1	TRBJ2-7	NA	NA	TGCAGTGCCGGCCTGGGAGGAAACGAGCAGTACTTC	CSAGLGGNEQYF
TRBV7-3	TRBJ1-5	NA	NA	TGTGCCAGCAGCGCCCTGACAGATCAGCCCCAGCATTTT	CASSALTDQPQHF
TRBV27	TRBJ1-4	few	NA	TGTGCCAGCAGTTTGGGGGGCAATGAAAAACTGTTTTTT	CASSLGGNEKLFF
TRBV27	TRBJ2-3	NA	NA	TGTGCCAGCAGTTTTGTTTATGTGGCCACAGATACGCAGTATTTT	CASSFVYVATDTQYF
TRBV6-2/TRBV6-3	TRBJ1-1	few	NA	TGTGCCAGCAGTTACGCGGGGCCCACTGAAGCTTTCTTT	CASSYAGPTEAFF
TRBV2	TRBJ2-5	NA	TRBD2	TGTGCCAGCAGTGCAATAGCGGGGGACTTCCAAGAGACCCAGTACTTC	CASSAIAGDFQETQYF
TRBV7-6	TRBJ2-1	NA	TRBD1	TGTGCCAGCAGCCCCTTCCCGGACAGGGGCTGGAATGAGCAGTTCTTC	CASSPFPDRGWNEQFF
TRBV4-2	TRBJ2-1	NA	TRBD1	TGTGCCAGCAGCCAGCGGACAGGGGGGTCAGGCAATGAGCAGTTCTTC	CASSQRTGGSGNEQFF
TRBV19	TRBJ1-5	NA	NA	TGTGCCAGTAGTTGGGGCGACAATCAGCCCCAGCATTTT	CASSWGDNQPQHF
TRBV20-1	TRBJ2-4	NA	NA	TGCAGTGCTAGAGATCTGGGGGGCCTTAACATTCAGTACTTC	CSARDLGGLNIQYF
TRBV27	TRBJ2-4	few	TRBD2	TGTGCCAGCAGTTCCCCCGGGGGGGCTGACATTCAGTACTTC	CASSSPGGADIQYF
TRBV7-3	TRBJ2-1	NA	NA	TGTGCCAGCAGCCCAAGAGCCGGGGCCCTTTGGAATGAGCAGTTCTTC	CASSPRAGALWNEQFF
TRBV28	TRBJ1-1	NA	NA	TGTGCCAGCAGTTTCTGGGGGAGTTGGGCAACTGAAGCTTTCTTT	CASSFWGSWATEAFF
TRBV6-1	TRBJ2-5	NA	NA	TGTGCCAGCAACAGGAAACCCAGGGCTGAGGCTTTTTCAGAGACCCAGTACTTC	CASNRKPRAEAFSETQYF
TRBV18	TRBJ1-5	NA	NA	TGTGCCAGCTCACCACGGAACTCGGGGATGGGGTATAGCAATCAGCCCCAGCATTTT	CASSPRNSGMGYSNQPQHF
TRBV14	TRBJ2-3	NA	TRBD2	TGTGCCAGCAGCCAAGTTGGACTAGCGGGGGCAGGAGATACGCAGTATTTT	CASSQVGLAGAGDTQYF
TRBV6-6	TRBJ2-3	few	NA	TGTGCCAGCAGTTACTCGATGTATCGGGGCCAAGGGGCAGATACGCAGTATTTT	CASSYSMYRGQGADTQYF
TRBV9	TRBJ2-2	few	TRBD2	TGTGCCAGCAGCGTCCTGAGCGGGGGATATCGGTCCGGGGAGCTGTTTTTT	CASSVLSGGYRSGELFF